The TCR beta chain described here comes from a study of T cell responses to AZD1222 COVID-19 vaccine. Study-level background: Pooling of second doses given at about 4 or about 12 weeks was done.

The CDR3 covers 14 residues. Germline loops: CDR1 MNHEY, CDR2 SMNVEV (reference sequence). Trimming took off 3 bases at V and 2 bases at J, with 11 bases between the two ends. Notes on the study in general: Reports say nearly half of spike-specific TCRs go after unmutated variant regions.

Sequencing was performed with immunoSEQ multiplex PCR; in TCRdb, only in-frame clones are kept and a portion is missing. The sample holds approximately 100,000 clones; 85% to 90% are singletons and the top ten take roughly 17%. Concerning this clone itself: The target antigen is unknown.

The material was peripheral blood, obtained on day 0 of AZD1222 vaccination. This chain links TRBV27 with TRBJ2-7, with D perhaps assigned TRBD1 or TRBD2 (5 bases each). The clonotype originates from an adult in good health. CDR3 coding DNA: TGTGCCAGCAGTTTCGAGGGGCCACCCTACGAGCAGTACTTC. Protein product: CASSFEGPPYEQYF.